This TCR beta chain originates from a study of CD8 T cells in Susac syndrome. CDR1 is SGHAT and CDR2 is FQNNGV in the germline V gene. Trimming removed 5 bases from V and 2 bases from J, with 18 bases in between. The CDR3 spans 17 residues. The study sequenced TCR beta in blood CD8+ and CD4+ T cells. The multiple sclerosis controls consisted of treatment-naive patients with relapsing-remitting disease, either stable or active. TEMRA cells were enriched by FACS, while CD8+ and CD4+ T cells were obtained through a negative isolation that was performed magnetically. After extraction with the RNeasy kit, 0.5 to 1 ug of the RNA was reverse transcribed using random hexamers. Across 54 Vbeta and 13 Jbeta, TCR beta CDR3 was amplified with immunoSEQ multiplex PCR. Via MiXCR, TCRdb re-called the immunoSEQ multiplex PCR reads, giving one row per CDR3 protein. Of some 450,000 distinct CDR3 sequences in the sample, 75% to 90% were seen once.

The chain links TRBV11-2 to TRBJ2-2; the D call may be TRBD1 or TRBD2 (5 bases each). This sequence was found in a human donor with multiple sclerosis. Sequencing input: CD8+ T cells from PBMCs. CDR3: CASSPTGTPPNTGELFF. CDR3 nucleotide sequence: TGTGCCAGCAGCCCTACCGGGACCCCACCTAACACCGGGGAGCTGTTTTTT. Filled out from reference TRBV11-2 and TRBJ2-2, the complete variable domain reads EAGVAQSPRYKIIEKRQSVAFWCNPISGHATLYWYQQILGQGPKLLIQFQNNGVVDDSQLPKDRFSAERLKGVDSTLKIQPAKLEDSAVYLCASSPTGTPPNTGELFFGEGSRLTVL.